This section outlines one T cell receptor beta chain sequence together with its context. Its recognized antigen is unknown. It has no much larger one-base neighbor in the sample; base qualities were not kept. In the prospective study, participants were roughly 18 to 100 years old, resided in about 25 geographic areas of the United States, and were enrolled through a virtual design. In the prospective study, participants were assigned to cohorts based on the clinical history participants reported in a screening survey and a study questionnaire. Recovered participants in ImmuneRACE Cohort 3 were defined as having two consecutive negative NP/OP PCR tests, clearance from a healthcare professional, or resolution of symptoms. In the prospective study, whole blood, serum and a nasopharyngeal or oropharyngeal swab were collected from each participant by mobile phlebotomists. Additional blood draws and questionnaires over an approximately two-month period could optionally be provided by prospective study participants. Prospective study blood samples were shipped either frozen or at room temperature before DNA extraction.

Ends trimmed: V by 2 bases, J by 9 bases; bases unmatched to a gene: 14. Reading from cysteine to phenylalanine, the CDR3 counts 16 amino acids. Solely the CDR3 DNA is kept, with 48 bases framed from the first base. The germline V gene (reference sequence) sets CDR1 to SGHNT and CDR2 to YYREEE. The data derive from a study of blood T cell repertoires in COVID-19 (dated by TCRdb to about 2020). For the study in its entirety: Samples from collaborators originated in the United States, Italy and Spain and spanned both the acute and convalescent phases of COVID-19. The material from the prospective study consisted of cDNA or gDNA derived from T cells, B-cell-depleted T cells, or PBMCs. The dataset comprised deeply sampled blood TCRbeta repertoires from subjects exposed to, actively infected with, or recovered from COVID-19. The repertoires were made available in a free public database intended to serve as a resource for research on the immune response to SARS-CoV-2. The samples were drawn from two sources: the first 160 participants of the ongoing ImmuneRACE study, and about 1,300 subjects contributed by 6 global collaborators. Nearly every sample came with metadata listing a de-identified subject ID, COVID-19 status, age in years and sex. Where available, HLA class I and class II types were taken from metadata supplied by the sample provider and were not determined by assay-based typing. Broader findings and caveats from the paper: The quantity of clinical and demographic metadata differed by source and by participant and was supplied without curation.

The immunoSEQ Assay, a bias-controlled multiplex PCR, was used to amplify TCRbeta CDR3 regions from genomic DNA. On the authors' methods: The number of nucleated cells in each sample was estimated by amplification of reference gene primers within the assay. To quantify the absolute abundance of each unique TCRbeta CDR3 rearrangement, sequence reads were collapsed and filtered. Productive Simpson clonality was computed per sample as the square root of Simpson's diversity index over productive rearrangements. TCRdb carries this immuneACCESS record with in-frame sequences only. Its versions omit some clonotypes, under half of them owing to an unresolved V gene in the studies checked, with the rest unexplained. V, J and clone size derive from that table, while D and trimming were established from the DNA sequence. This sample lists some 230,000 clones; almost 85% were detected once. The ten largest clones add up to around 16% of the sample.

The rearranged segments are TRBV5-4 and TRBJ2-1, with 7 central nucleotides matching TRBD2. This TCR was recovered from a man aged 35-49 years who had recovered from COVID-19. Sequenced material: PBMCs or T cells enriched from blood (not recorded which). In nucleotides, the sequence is TGTGCCAGCAGCTTTGGAGCGGGGTCGGGGAGCCGTGAGCAGTTCTTC. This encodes CASSFGAGSGSREQFF. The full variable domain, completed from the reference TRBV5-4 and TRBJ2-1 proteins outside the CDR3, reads ETGVTQSPTHLIKTRGQQVTLRCSSQSGHNTVSWYQQALGQGPQFIFQYYREEENGRGNFPPRFSGLQFPNYSSELNVNALELDDSALYLCASSFGAGSGSREQFFGPGTRLTVL.